This TCR beta chain was retrieved from a study of blood T cell repertoires in COVID-19. Across the whole study: The United States, Italy and Spain were the sources of the acute and convalescent COVID-19 samples.

CDR1 and CDR2 (germline): KGHDR, SFDVKD. Between the trimmed V and J ends, which lost 2 bases and 7 bases, there was a span of 20 bases. CDR3 length: 17 residues. Authors' methods: Reference gene primer amplification yielded estimated nucleated cell counts. TCRdb's table, derived via immunoSEQ multiplex PCR, lists solely in-frame clones and lacks some. V and J calls and clone size are as listed in that table; D and trimming were resolved from the DNA. Among about 200,000 clones, 82% were seen once, and the ten largest hold 6.9%. The chain joins TRBV24-1 to TRBJ2-1, with D possibly being TRBD1 (5 bases). The source material was peripheral blood. This clonotype was obtained from a human donor with acute or convalescent COVID-19. The donor label of this sample is uncertain. CDR3 region: CATSDSQGRPDENEQFF. CDR3 DNA: TGTGCCACCAGTGATTCGCAGGGAAGGCCGGACGAGAATGAGCAGTTCTTC.